This T cell receptor beta chain derives from a study of blood T cell repertoires in COVID-19. Across the whole study: The origin of the acute and convalescent COVID-19 samples was the United States, Italy and Spain. Sample material is recorded as cDNA or gDNA derived from T cells, B-cell-depleted T cells, or PBMCs.

Germline assignment: CDR1 SQVTM and CDR2 ANQGSEA. J was trimmed by 4 bases and V by 1 base; bases with no gene match: 7. The CDR3 sequence is 14 residues long. The protocol was immunoSEQ multiplex PCR, while the TCRdb copy is restricted to in-frame clones and leaves out a portion. The sample lists roughly 410,000 clones, approximately 89% occurring once. This sequence was found in a woman aged 55-69 years with COVID-19, enrolled during active disease. The sequenced sample was peripheral blood. The rearrangement joins TRBV29-1 to TRBJ2-7; 7 positions agree with TRBD1. This CDR3 reads CSVEVLGQSYEQYF. The CDR3 DNA is TGCAGCGTTGAAGTACTGGGACAGAGTTACGAGCAGTACTTC.